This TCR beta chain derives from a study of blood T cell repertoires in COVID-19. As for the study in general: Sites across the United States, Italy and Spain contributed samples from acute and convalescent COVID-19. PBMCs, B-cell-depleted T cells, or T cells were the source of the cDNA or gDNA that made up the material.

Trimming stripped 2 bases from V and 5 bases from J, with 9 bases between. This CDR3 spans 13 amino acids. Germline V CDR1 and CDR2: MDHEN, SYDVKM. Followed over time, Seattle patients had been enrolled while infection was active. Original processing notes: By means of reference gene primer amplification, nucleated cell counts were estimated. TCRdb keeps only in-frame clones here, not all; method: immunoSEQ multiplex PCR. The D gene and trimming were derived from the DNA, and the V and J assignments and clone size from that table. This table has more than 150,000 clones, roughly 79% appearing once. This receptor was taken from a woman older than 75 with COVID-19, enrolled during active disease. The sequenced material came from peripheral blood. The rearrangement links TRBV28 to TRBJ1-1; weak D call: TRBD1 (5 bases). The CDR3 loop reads CASSLHGATEAFF. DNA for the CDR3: TGTGCCAGCAGTTTACATGGGGCTACTGAAGCTTTCTTT.